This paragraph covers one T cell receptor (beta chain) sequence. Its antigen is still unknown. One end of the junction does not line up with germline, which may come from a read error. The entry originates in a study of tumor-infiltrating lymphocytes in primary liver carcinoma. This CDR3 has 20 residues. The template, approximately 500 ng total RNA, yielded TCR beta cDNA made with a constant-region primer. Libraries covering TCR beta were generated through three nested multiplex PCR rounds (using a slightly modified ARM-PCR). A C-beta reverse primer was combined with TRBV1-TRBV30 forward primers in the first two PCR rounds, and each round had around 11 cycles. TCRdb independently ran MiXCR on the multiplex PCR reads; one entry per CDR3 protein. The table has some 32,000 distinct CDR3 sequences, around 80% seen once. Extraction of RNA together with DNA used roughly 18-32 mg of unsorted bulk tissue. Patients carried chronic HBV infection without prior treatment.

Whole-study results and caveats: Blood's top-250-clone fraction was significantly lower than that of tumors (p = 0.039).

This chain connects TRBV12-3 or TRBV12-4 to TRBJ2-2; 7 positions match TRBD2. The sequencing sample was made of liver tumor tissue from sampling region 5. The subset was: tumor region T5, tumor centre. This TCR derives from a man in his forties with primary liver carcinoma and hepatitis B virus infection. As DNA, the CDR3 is TGTGCCAGCAGTCGGCCGGGACCCACCCCACCAGCGAAGAACAGCGGGAAGCTGTTTTTT. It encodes CASSRPGPTPPAKNSGKLFF.